This entry is about one T cell receptor beta chain. Its specificity is not known. In the same sample, other DNA sequences code for this CDR3. Germline loops: CDR1 SGHDN, CDR2 FVKESK. The CDR3 totals 13 residues. The V gene lost 3 bases and the J gene lost 5 bases, with 10 bases spanning the gap. The sample is drawn from a study of cytomegalovirus exposure and HLA in healthy donors. Study-wide points: Likely technical artifact: a cluster of highly shared sequence variants. A previous analysis found most TCR beta V segments productive roughly 87% or roughly 30% of the time. The study labeled 150 to 200 TCR beta chains cytomegalovirus-associated.

It was with 60 Vbeta and 13 Jbeta primers that the PCR ran. In the authors' workflow: About 80 million unique TCR beta chains, some 9.9 million of them shared, were counted by a later analysis. Using immunoSEQ multiplex PCR, the repertoire was profiled, and TCRdb retains in-frame clones only, with some absent. V, J and clone size derive from that table, while D and trimming were established from the DNA sequence. The sample shows around 170,000 clones, 70% to 80% of them seen only once. Sequenced material: PBMCs. The receptor was derived from a man between 18 and 35 years old in good health and CMV-seronegative. V and J are TRBV14 and TRBJ1-2; D might be TRBD1 (6 bases). For the CDR3, the DNA is TGTGCCAGCAGCCAGGGCCAGGGGTATGGCTACACCTTC. Its translation: CASSQGQGYGYTF.